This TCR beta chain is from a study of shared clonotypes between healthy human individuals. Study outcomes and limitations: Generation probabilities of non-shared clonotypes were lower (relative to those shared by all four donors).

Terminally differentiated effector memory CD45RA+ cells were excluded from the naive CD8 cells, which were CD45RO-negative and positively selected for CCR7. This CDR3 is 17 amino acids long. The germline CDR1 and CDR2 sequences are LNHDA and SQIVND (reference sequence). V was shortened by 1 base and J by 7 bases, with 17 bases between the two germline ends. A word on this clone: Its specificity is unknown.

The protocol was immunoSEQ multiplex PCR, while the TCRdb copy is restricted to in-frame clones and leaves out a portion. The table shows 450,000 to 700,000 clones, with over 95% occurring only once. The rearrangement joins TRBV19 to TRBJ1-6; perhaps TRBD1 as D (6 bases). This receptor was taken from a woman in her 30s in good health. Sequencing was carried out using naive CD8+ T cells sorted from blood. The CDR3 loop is CASSIVSSRGANSPLHF. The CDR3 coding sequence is TGTGCCAGTAGTATAGTGTCTTCGAGGGGGGCGAATTCACCCCTCCACTTT. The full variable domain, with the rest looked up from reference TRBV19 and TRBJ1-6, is DGGITQSPKYLFRKEGQNVTLSCEQNLNHDAMYWYRQDPGQGLRLIYYSQIVNDFQKGDIAEGYSVSREKKESFPLTVTSAQKNPTAFYLCASSIVSSRGANSPLHFGNGTRLTVT.